This TCR beta chain was recovered during a study of cytomegalovirus exposure and HLA in healthy donors. Whole-study results and caveats: Several of the most significant clusters were apparently associated with common viral pathogens in a later analysis. The HLA-A and HLA-B alleles of most subjects were reportedly predicted accurately from TCR beta sequences. Sequencing artifact likely explains a cluster of highly shared sequence variants. Clonal expansion was found to be greater in HLA-associated TCR beta chains than in equally common others in a later analysis.

60 Vbeta and 13 Jbeta primers were used in PCR. Here immunoSEQ multiplex PCR was the method, and the copy in TCRdb shows in-frame clones only, minus some. The sample lists roughly 40,000 clones, 40% to 60% occurring once. A note on this clone: Its antigen is still unknown.

Germline-derived CDR1 and CDR2 are LNHDA and SQIVND (reference sequence). The CDR3 covers 15 residues. Trimming cost V 1 base and J 8 bases, with 15 bases left between them. The chain couples TRBV19 to TRBJ1-5; no firm D call. The specimen was PBMCs. This TCR was recovered from a human donor in good health. CDR3 sequence reads: CASSIGRGGIEPQHF. In DNA, the CDR3 is TGTGCCAGTAGTATAGGCCGAGGAGGCATCGAGCCCCAGCATTTT. The entire variable domain, with the rest obtained from reference TRBV19 and TRBJ1-5, is as follows: DGGITQSPKYLFRKEGQNVTLSCEQNLNHDAMYWYRQDPGQGLRLIYYSQIVNDFQKGDIAEGYSVSREKKESFPLTVTSAQKNPTAFYLCASSIGRGGIEPQHFGDGTRLSIL.